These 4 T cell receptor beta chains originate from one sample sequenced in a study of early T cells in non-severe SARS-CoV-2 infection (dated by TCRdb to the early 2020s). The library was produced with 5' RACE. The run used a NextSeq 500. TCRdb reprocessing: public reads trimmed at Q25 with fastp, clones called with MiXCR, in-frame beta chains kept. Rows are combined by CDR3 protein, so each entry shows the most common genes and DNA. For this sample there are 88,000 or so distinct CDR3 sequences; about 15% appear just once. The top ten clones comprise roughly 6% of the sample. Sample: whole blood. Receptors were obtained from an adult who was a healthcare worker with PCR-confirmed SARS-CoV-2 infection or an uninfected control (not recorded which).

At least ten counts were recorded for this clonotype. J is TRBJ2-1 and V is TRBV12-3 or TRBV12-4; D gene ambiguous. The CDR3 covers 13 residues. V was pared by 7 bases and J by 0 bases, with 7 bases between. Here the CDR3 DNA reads TGTGCCAGCACCGAAAGCTCCTACAATGAGCAGTTCTTC. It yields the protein CASTESSYNEQFF.

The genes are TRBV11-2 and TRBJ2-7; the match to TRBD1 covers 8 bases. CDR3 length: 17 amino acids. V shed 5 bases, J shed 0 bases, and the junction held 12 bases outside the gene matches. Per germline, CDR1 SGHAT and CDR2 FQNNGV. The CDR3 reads CASSKPPTGGSSYEQYF. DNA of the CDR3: TGTGCCAGCAGCAAACCTCCTACAGGGGGGAGCTCCTACGAGCAGTACTTC.

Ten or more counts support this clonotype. The CDR3 loop is CASSRRDRGLPEQYF. The CDR3 DNA is TGTGCCAGCAGCCGGCGGGACAGGGGGCTTCCCGAGCAGTACTTC. The V and J genes are TRBV7-2 and TRBJ2-7; TRBD1 aligns across 12 bases. The CDR3 extends over 15 amino acids. The J segment lost 6 bases and the V segment lost 5 bases, leaving 8 bases of the junction unmatched. The germline CDR1 and CDR2 sequences are SGHTA and FQGNSA.

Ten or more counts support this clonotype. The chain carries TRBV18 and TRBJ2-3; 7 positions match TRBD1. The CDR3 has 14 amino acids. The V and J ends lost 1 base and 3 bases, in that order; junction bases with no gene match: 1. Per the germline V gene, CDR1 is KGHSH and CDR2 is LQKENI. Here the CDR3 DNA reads TGTGCCAGCTCACCACTCAGGGGGACAGATACGCAGTATTTT. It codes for CASSPLRGTDTQYF.